A single sample gave rise to the 18 T cell receptor beta chains below, sequenced in a study of T cells in Graves' hyperthyroidism and ophthalmopathy. The source material, RNA transcripts, was used to amplify TCR beta CDR3 regions. Carried out on the TCR CDR3, a first-round RT-PCR used the HTBI primer set. One entry per CDR3 protein, called by TCRdb with MiXCR from the multiplex PCR reads. The sample lists 450,000 to 600,000 distinct CDR3 sequences, approximately 14% occurring once. The sample was blood. These receptors were collected from a woman aged 40 to 50 with Graves' hyperthyroidism.

The sample holds many counts of this clonotype. The CDR3 DNA reads TGTGCCAGCAGCTTATTTGGTGGTGGGGAACCCTATGGCTACACCTTC. It is translated as CASSLFGGGEPYGYTF. This chain connects TRBV7-2 to TRBJ1-2; D is uncertain. The V end lost 2 bases, the J end lost 4 bases, and 17 bases lay between the germline ends. CDR3 length: 16 residues. Germline lookup yields CDR1 SGHTA and CDR2 FQGNSA.

The chain is built from TRBV5-5 and TRBJ2-1, with 7 positions matching TRBD2. Germline lookup yields CDR1 SGHKS and CDR2 YYEKEE (reference sequence). This CDR3 is 16 amino acids long. J gave up 3 bases and V 4 bases, and 10 bases lay outside the gene matches. The CDR3 bases are TGTGCCAGCAGCCCACGCGGGGAGGGAGACTACAATGAGCAGTTCTTC. This codes for CASSPRGEGDYNEQFF.

CDR3 protein: CASSFRQGAASGANVLTF. The CDR3 nucleotides are TGTGCCAGCAGCTTTAGACAGGGGGCGGCCTCTGGGGCCAACGTCCTGACTTTC. This rearrangement joins TRBV5-4 to TRBJ2-6, with 10 positions matching TRBD1. Looked up from germline, CDR1 is SGHNT and CDR2 is YYREEE (reference sequence). J was trimmed by 0 bases and V by 2 bases; bases with no gene match: 5. CDR3 size: 18 residues.

This clonotype has ten or more counts. This sequence joins TRBV3-1 and TRBJ1-2; D uncertain. This CDR3 is built from 14 residues. The V end was cut by 0 bases, the J end by 8 bases, with 13 bases between. The germline V gene has CDR1 LGHDT and CDR2 YNNKEL (reference sequence). The CDR3 protein is CASSQDFDVGGYTF. CDR3 DNA: TGTGCCAGCAGCCAAGACTTTGATGTTGGAGGCTACACCTTC.

This clonotype was seen at least ten times. This chain joins TRBV2 and TRBJ1-1; TRBD1 aligns across 8 bases. Germline V gene data show CDR1 as SNHLY and CDR2 as FYNNEI. The CDR3 loop spans 15 amino acids. V lost 5 bases to trimming and J lost 2 bases; unmatched junction nucleotides: 7. The CDR3 DNA follows: TGTGCCAGCAGTCTAAAGACAGGGGTTAACACTGAAGCTTTCTTT. Protein sequence: CASSLKTGVNTEAFF.

CDR3 protein: CASSYSRGIDTQYF. The CDR3 DNA is TGTGCCAGCAGTTACTCCCGAGGGATAGATACGCAGTATTTT. The rearrangement uses TRBV6-5 and TRBJ2-3; D is possibly TRBD2 (5 bases). CDR3 length: 14 amino acids. Germline V gene data show CDR1 as MNHEY and CDR2 as SVGAGI. The V end was cut by 0 bases, the J end by 5 bases, with 9 bases between.

This clonotype was recorded at least ten times. V is TRBV12-3 or TRBV12-4 and J is TRBJ1-1, with D hard to call. The CDR3 is 14 amino acids. The ends were cut back, 2 bases at V and 1 base at J, with 8 bases in the middle. The CDR3 bases are TGTGCCAGCAGTTTATTTGAGGGGAACACTGAAGCTTTCTTT. It is translated as CASSLFEGNTEAFF.

This clonotype was seen more than once but under ten times. V usage is TRBV4-2 and J usage is TRBJ2-5; 8 nucleotides align to TRBD1. Trimming removed 4 bases from V and 0 bases from J; junction bases left unmatched: 16. CDR3 size: 19 residues. Germline V gives CDR1 LGHNA, CDR2 YNFKEQ. The CDR3 here is CASSPARTGNPMYQETQYF. CDR3 nucleotide sequence: TGTGCCAGCAGCCCTGCTCGGACAGGGAACCCCATGTACCAAGAGACCCAGTACTTC.

There are many counts of this clonotype. The rearrangement joins TRBV11-3 to TRBJ2-1; maybe TRBD1 (5 bases). The germline V gene has CDR1 SGHNT and CDR2 YENEEA. CDR3 length equals 16 residues. The V end lost 0 bases, the J end lost 0 bases, and 9 bases lay between the germline ends. In DNA, the CDR3 is TGTGCCAGCAGCTTAGAACAGGACACCTCCTACAATGAGCAGTTCTTC. Its protein product is CASSLEQDTSYNEQFF.

This clonotype has a count of ten or more. The genes are TRBV28 and TRBJ2-7; weak D call: TRBD2 (6 bases). The ends were cut back, 3 bases at V and 5 bases at J, with 20 bases in the middle. The CDR3 is 16 residues long. CDR1 MDHEN and CDR2 SYDVKM come from the germline V gene. CDR3 amino acids: CASSLLRGNEKDEQYF. DNA for the CDR3: TGTGCCAGCAGTTTGTTGCGGGGCAACGAGAAAGACGAGCAGTACTTC. Drawing the rest from reference TRBV28 and TRBJ2-7, the complete variable domain is DVKVTQSSRYLVKRTGEKVFLECVQDMDHENMFWYRQDPGLGLRLIYFSYDVKMKEKGDIPEGYSVSREKKERFSLILESASTNQTSMYLCASSLLRGNEKDEQYFGPGTRLTVT.

This clonotype was recorded many times. The rearrangement links TRBV6-1 to TRBJ2-3; D perhaps matches TRBD2 (6 bases). The CDR3 spans 17 residues. Germline V CDR1 and CDR2: MNHNS, SASEGT. The germline V and J ends were trimmed by 6 bases and 1 base, with 20 bases remaining between them. As DNA, the CDR3 is TGTGCCAGCAGCTCCGGGACTGGGTTGGGGGGCACAGATACGCAGTATTTT. Its translation: CASSSGTGLGGTDTQYF.

The rearrangement uses TRBV7-2 and TRBJ2-4, with no clear D. Germline CDR1 SGHTA, CDR2 FQGNSA. Trimming removed 0 bases at V and 3 bases at J, with 9 bases between. The CDR3 spans 15 residues. CDR3 nucleotide sequence: TGTGCCAGCAGCTTAGCCCAGGCAAGCAAAAACATTCAGTACTTC. This gives the protein CASSLAQASKNIQYF.

The chain combines TRBV29-1 with TRBJ2-1, with no clear D. V was shortened by 1 base and J by 8 bases, with 9 bases between the two germline ends. CDR1 is SQVTM, CDR2 ANQGSEA, per germline. The CDR3 runs to 12 residues. The CDR3 DNA follows: TGCAGCGTTGAAGGAACCCGGGATGAGCAGTTCTTC. Residues: CSVEGTRDEQFF.

This clonotype has at least ten counts. CDR3 DNA: TGTGCCAGCAGTCGCCCCTACAGGGTGCAGCCCCAGCATTTT. This codes for CASSRPYRVQPQHF. The rearrangement joins TRBV28 to TRBJ1-5, with TRBD1 as a possible D gene (6 bases). Germline V gene data show CDR1 as MDHEN and CDR2 as SYDVKM. CDR3 length: 14 residues. V lost 5 bases to trimming and J lost 7 bases, with 15 bases between them.

This clonotype was seen many times. V gene TRBV5-1 combines with J gene TRBJ2-7; 7 bases fit TRBD1. Germline V gene lookup returns CDR1 SGHRS and CDR2 YFSETQ. The junction had 2 bases not matched to a gene; V was cut back by 0 bases and J by 5 bases. This CDR3 is 13 amino acids long. CDR3 nucleotide sequence: TGCGCCAGCAGCTTGGGGGACAGAAACGAGCAGTACTTC. It yields the protein CASSLGDRNEQYF.

A word on this clonotype: A much larger clone differs by one base, so this may be a read error. The CDR3 carries no conserved terminal phenylalanine or tryptophan, so it likely arises from a read error. V gene TRBV5-1 combines with J gene TRBJ1-1, with 9 bases aligning to TRBD1. CDR1 is SGHRS and CDR2 is YFSETQ in the germline V gene. V shed 2 bases, J shed 0 bases, and the junction held 5 bases outside the gene matches. CDR3 length: 16 residues. The CDR3 sequence: CASSFAGTGLNTEAFL. CDR3 sequence (DNA): TGCGCCAGCAGCTTTGCCGGGACAGGGTTGAACACTGAAGCTTTCCTT.

This clonotype was seen many times. The chain recombines TRBV7-8 with TRBJ2-7; 14 nucleotides match TRBD2. With V trimmed by 6 bases and J by 2 bases, 15 bases remained unmatched. In germline, CDR1 is SGHVS, CDR2 FQNEAQ. This CDR3 is 19 amino acids long. The CDR3 spells CASRDTNGLAGGDAYEQYF. The CDR3 nucleotides read TGTGCCAGCAGGGATACCAACGGACTAGCGGGAGGTGATGCCTACGAGCAGTACTTC.

This clonotype was detected many times. J is TRBJ2-2 and V is TRBV2; TRBD2 matches 11 bases. Germline CDR1 SNHLY, CDR2 FYNNEI. The CDR3 covers 15 residues. V shed 7 bases and J 5 bases; nucleotides not matched to a gene: 6. The CDR3 here is CASTLAGGGTGELFF. CDR3 DNA sequence: TGTGCCAGCACGCTAGCGGGAGGAGGGACCGGGGAGCTGTTTTTT.